Below, 5 T cell receptor beta chains from the same sample are listed, as sequenced in a study of molecular identifiers for immune sequencing clone quantification. TCRdb reprocessed the PCR reads via MiXCR and lists one record per CDR3 protein. This table has more than 450,000 distinct CDR3 sequences, 20% to 25% appearing once. Material for sequencing was naive CD8+ T cells from blood, with Jurkat cell RNA spiked in. Subset described: FACS-sorted CD8+CD4-CCR7+CD45RA+ naive T cells. The receptors stem from a human donor in good health. Some libraries in this study had Jurkat cell RNA spiked in.

This clonotype was recorded many times. The V gene is TRBV4-3, the J gene TRBJ2-3, with D perhaps matching TRBD2 (6 bases). Germline V gene lookup returns CDR1 LGHNA and CDR2 YSLEER. The CDR3 has 15 residues. Trimming left V 4 bases short and J 0 bases short, with 11 bases between. The CDR3 nucleotides are TGCGCCAGCAGCCCCAGGACTACTAGCACAGATACGCAGTATTTT. It encodes CASSPRTTSTDTQYF.

This clonotype was counted at least ten times. J is TRBJ2-3 and V is TRBV29-1; D is unresolved. V was pared by 0 bases and J by 6 bases, with 10 bases between. This CDR3 is built from 13 residues. Germline CDR1 is SQVTM and CDR2 is ANQGSEA. This CDR3 reads CSVEDLGLDTQYF. The CDR3 DNA reads TGCAGCGTTGAAGATCTGGGCTTGGATACGCAGTATTTT.

At least ten counts were recorded for this clonotype. V is TRBV5-3 and J is TRBJ1-5; D ambiguous. TRBV5-3 is identified as an open reading frame with a role that is uncertain. Trimming pared 5 bases from V and 3 bases from J, leaving 9 bases between. CDR3 length equals 13 residues. Here the CDR3 reads CARRRVVNQPQHF. DNA for the CDR3: TGTGCCAGAAGACGGGTCGTCAATCAGCCCCAGCATTTT.

This clonotype was found many times. The chain links TRBV7-6 to TRBJ1-1, with 7 bases aligning to TRBD1. CDR3 length: 14 amino acids. CDR1 SGHVS and CDR2 FNYEAQ come from the germline V gene. The ends lost 1 base at V and 6 bases at J; junction bases unmatched: 5. In nucleotides, the CDR3 is TGTGCCAGCAGCTTAGGACAGGGTTTGTCTGAAGCTTTCTTT. Protein: CASSLGQGLSEAFF.

This clonotype was found a few times. This chain links TRBV7-2 with TRBJ1-6; D unclear. Germline CDR1 reads SGHTA; CDR2 reads FQGNSA. This CDR3 region has 16 residues. V was shortened by 1 base and J by 10 bases, with 17 bases between the two germline ends. CDR3 in DNA: TGTGCCAGCAGCTTAGGCGGTGTCAGGTCGGTCTCACCCCTCCACTTT. Translated: CASSLGGVRSVSPLHF.